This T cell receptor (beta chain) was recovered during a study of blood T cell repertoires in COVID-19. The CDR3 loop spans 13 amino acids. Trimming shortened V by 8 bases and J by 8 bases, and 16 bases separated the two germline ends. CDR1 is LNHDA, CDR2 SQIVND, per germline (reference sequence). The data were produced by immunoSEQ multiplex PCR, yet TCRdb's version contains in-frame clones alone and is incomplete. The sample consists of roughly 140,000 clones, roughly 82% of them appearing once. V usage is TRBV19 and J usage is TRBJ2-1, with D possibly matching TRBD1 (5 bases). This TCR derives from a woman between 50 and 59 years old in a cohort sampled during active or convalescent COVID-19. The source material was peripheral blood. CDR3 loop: CASRGAITHEQFF. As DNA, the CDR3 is TGTGCCAGTCGTGGGGCAATTACCCATGAGCAGTTCTTC.